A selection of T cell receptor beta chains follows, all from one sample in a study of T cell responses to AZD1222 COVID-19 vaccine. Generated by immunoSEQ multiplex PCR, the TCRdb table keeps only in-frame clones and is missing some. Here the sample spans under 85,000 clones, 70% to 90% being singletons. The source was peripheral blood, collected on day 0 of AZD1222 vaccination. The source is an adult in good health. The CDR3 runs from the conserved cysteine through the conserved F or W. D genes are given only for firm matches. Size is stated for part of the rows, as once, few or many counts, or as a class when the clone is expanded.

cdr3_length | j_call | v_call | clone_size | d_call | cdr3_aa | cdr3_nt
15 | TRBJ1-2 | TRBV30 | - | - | CAWDLWDTLDYGYTF | TGTGCCTGGGATCTTTGGGACACCCTGGACTATGGCTACACCTTC
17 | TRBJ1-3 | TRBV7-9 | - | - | CASSLGQIHYSGNTIYF | TGTGCCAGCAGCTTAGGACAGATCCATTACTCTGGAAACACCATATATTTT
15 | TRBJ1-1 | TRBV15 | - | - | CATSRDAGAGAEAFF | TGTGCCACCAGCAGAGATGCGGGCGCGGGGGCTGAAGCTTTCTTT
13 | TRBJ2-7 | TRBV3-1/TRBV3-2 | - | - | CASSQRRLGQQYF | TGTGCCAGCAGCCAACGTAGACTCGGGCAGCAGTACTTC
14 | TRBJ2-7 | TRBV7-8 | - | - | CASSLAPGPEEQYF | TGTGCCAGCAGCTTAGCGCCGGGCCCCGAGGAGCAGTACTTC
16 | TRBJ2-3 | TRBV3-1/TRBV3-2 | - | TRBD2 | CASSRLAGGNTDTQYF | TGTGCCAGCAGCCGACTAGCGGGGGGGAACACAGATACGCAGTATTTT
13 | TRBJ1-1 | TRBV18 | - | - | CASSPQGYTEAFF | TGTGCCAGCTCACCACAGGGTTACACTGAAGCTTTCTTT
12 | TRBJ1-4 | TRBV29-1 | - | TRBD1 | CSGRGLGEKLFF | TGCAGCGGCAGGGGGTTGGGGGAAAAACTGTTTTTT
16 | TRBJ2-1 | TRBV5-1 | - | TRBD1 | CASSQKGTGTYNEQFF | TGCGCCAGCAGTCAGAAGGGGACAGGCACCTACAATGAGCAGTTCTTC
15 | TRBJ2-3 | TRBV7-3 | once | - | CASSWGDSSTDTQYF | TGTGCCAGCAGCTGGGGCGATTCTAGCACAGATACGCAGTATTTT
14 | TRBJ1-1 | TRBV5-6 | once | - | CASSLGGRGTEAFF | TGTGCCAGCAGCTTGGGGGGAAGGGGCACTGAAGCTTTCTTT
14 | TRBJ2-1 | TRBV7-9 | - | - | CATRPRTAYNEQFF | TGTGCCACCCGCCCCCGGACAGCCTACAATGAGCAGTTCTTC
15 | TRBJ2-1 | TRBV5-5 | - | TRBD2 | CASSRAGGVYNEQFF | TGTGCCAGCAGCCGAGCGGGAGGAGTTTACAATGAGCAGTTCTTC
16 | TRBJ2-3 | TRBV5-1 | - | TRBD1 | CASSSGQVSNSDTQYF | TGCGCCAGCAGCTCAGGACAGGTTTCGAATTCAGATACGCAGTATTTT
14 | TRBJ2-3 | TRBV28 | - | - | CASSPPPPTDTQYF | TGTGCCAGCAGCCCGCCACCCCCCACAGATACGCAGTATTTT
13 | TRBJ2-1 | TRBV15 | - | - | CATSVASINEQFF | TGTGCCACCAGCGTAGCGTCTATCAATGAGCAGTTCTTC
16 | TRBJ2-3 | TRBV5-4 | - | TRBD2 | CASSLRSGGHTDTQYF | TGTGCCAGCAGCTTACGGAGCGGGGGACACACAGATACGCAGTATTTT
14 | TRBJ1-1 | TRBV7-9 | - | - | CASSSREANTEAFF | TGTGCCAGCAGCTCGAGAGAGGCGAACACTGAAGCTTTCTTT
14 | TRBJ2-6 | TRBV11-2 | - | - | CASSPRQQANVLTF | TGTGCCAGCAGCCCCCGGCAGCAGGCCAACGTCCTGACTTTC
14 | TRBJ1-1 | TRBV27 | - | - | CASSARPRVVGAFF | TGTGCCAGCAGTGCACGCCCCAGGGTAGTTGGAGCTTTCTTT
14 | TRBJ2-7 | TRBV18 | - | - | CASSPGRVSYEQYF | TGTGCCAGCTCACCAGGAAGGGTCTCCTACGAGCAGTACTTC
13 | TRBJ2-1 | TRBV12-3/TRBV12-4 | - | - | CASSLRGHNEQFF | TGTGCCAGCAGTTTAAGGGGCCACAATGAGCAGTTCTTC
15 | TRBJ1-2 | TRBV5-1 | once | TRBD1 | CASSTRGTGELGYTF | TGCGCCAGCAGCACCCGCGGGACAGGGGAGCTTGGCTACACCTTC
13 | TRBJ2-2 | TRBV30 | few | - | CAWSVRDVGELFF | TGTGCCTGGAGTGTCAGGGATGTCGGGGAGCTGTTTTTT
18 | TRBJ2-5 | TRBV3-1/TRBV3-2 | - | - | CASSQENFVAAEKETQYF | TGTGCCAGCAGCCAAGAGAATTTCGTGGCAGCAGAAAAAGAGACCCAGTACTTC
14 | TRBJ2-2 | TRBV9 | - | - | CASTPGLNTGELFF | TGTGCCAGCACCCCAGGGCTCAACACCGGGGAGCTGTTTTTT
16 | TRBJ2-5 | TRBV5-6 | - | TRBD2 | CASSPGGGGAGETQYF | TGTGCCAGCAGCCCGGGAGGCGGGGGGGCCGGAGAGACCCAGTACTTC
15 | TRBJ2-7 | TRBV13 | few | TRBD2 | CASSQWGLASYEQYF | TGTGCCAGCAGCCAGTGGGGACTAGCGAGCTACGAGCAGTACTTC
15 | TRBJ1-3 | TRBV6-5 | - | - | CASSNSFGSGNTIYF | TGTGCCAGCAGTAACAGCTTTGGGTCTGGAAACACCATATATTTT
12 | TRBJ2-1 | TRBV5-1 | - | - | CASSLVRGEQFF | TGCGCCAGCAGCTTGGTTCGGGGGGAGCAGTTCTTC
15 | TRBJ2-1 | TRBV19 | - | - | CASSTRGRWDNEQFF | TGTGCCAGTAGTACCCGGGGGAGGTGGGACAATGAGCAGTTCTTC
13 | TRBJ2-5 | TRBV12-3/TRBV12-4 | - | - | CASSPGRWETQYF | TGTGCCAGCAGCCCGGGACGATGGGAGACCCAGTACTTC
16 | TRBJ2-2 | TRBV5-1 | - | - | CASSVQGPAGTGELFF | TGCGCCAGCAGCGTACAGGGTCCCGCGGGCACCGGGGAGCTGTTTTTT
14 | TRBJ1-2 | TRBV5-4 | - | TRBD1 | CASSHGTGYDGYTF | TGTGCCAGCAGCCACGGGACAGGGTATGATGGCTACACCTTC
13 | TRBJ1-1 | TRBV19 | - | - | CASSIGQNTEAFF | TGTGCCAGTAGTATCGGACAGAACACTGAAGCTTTCTTT
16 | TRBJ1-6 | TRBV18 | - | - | CASSPIGLNNNSPLHF | TGTGCCAGCTCACCAATCGGACTCAATAATAATTCACCCCTCCACTTT
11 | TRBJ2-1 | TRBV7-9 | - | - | CASSQTNEQFF | TGTGCCAGCAGCCAGACCAATGAGCAGTTCTTC
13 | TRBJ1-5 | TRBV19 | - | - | CASGIRVGEPQHF | TGTGCCAGTGGTATCAGGGTAGGGGAGCCCCAGCATTTT
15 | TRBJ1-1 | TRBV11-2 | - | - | CASSLGQPINTEAFF | TGTGCCAGCAGCTTAGGACAGCCCATTAACACTGAAGCTTTCTTT
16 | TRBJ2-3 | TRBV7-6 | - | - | CASSSLPTGITDTQYF | TGTGCCAGCAGCTCCCTCCCAACGGGGATAACAGATACGCAGTATTTT
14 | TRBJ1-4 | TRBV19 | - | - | CASSIRQIDEKLFF | TGTGCCAGTAGTATCCGGCAAATCGACGAAAAACTGTTTTTT
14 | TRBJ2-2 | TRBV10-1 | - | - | CASSESDTAGELFF | TGCGCCAGCAGTGAGTCAGATACGGCCGGGGAGCTGTTTTTT
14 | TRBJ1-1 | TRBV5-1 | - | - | CASSLGQKDTEAFF | TGCGCCAGCAGCTTGGGACAGAAAGACACTGAAGCTTTCTTT
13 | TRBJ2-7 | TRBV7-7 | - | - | CASSLEAGYEQYF | TGTGCTAGCAGCTTAGAGGCAGGCTACGAGCAGTACTTC
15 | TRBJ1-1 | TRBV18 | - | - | CASSARAPGSTEAFF | TGTGCCAGCTCTGCGCGGGCGCCAGGGAGCACTGAAGCTTTCTTT
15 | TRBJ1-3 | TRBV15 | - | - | CATSRGEVTGNTIYF | TGTGCCACCAGCAGAGGTGAGGTTACTGGAAACACCATATATTTT